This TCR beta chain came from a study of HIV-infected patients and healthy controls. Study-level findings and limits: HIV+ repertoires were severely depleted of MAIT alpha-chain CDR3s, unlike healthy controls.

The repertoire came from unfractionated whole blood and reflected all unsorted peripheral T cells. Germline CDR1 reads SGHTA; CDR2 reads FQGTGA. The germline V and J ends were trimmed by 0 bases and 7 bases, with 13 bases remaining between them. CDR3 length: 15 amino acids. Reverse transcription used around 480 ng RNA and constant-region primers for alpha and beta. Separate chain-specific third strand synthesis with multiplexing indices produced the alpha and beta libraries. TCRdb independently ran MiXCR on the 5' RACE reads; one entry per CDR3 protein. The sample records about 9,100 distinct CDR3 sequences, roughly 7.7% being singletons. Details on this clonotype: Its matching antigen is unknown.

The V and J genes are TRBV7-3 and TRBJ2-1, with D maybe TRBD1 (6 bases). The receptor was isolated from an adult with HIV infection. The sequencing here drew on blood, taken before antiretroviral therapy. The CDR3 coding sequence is TGTGCCAGCAGCTTAACAGGGGGATTTAAAAATGAGCAGTTCTTC. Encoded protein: CASSLTGGFKNEQFF.